Listed here are 27 T cell receptor beta chains from one sample, sequenced in a study of CD4 T cells in relation to SARS-CoV-2 and coronaviruses (dated by TCRdb to the early 2020s). These receptors have no known antigen. CD4+ T cells from unexposed donors were collected before the COVID-19 pandemic (2011-2018). Following 10 days of culture, the EasySep CD4+ T cell isolation kit was used to isolate CD4+ T cells. Library preparation employed the immunoSEQ multiplex PCR assay. In its TCRdb copy, this immuneACCESS table keeps in-frame sequences only and misses some clones. Where compared with another copy, unresolved V genes explain less than half of these, and the others have no known cause. Here the sample has some 25,000 clones; roughly four fifths occur a single time. 15% to 20% of the sample lies in the top ten. The sequenced material came from CD4+ T cells from PBMCs, cultured in vitro. Source of these receptors: a human donor in good health.

V usage is TRBV19 and J usage is TRBJ1-2; D unclear. Trimming stripped 3 bases from V and 5 bases from J, with 7 bases between. The CDR3 is 12 residues long. CDR1 and CDR2 from the germline V gene are LNHDA and SQIVND (reference sequence). CDR3 in DNA: TGTGCCAGTAGTATCACGGGGTATGGCTACACCTTC. It codes for CASSITGYGYTF.

V is TRBV11-2 and J is TRBJ1-1; D is unresolved. This CDR3 has 12 residues. Germline CDR1 is SGHAT and CDR2 is FQNNGV. V was shortened by 5 bases and J by 8 bases, with 12 bases between the two germline ends. The CDR3, as DNA: TGTGCCAGCAGCCTCGGTTGGAGCGAAGCTTTCTTT. Amino acids: CASSLGWSEAFF.

V is TRBV19 and J is TRBJ1-2; D is undetermined. CDR3 length equals 14 residues. Germline values: CDR1 LNHDA, CDR2 SQIVND (reference sequence). Between the trimmed V and J ends, which lost 5 bases and 6 bases, there was a span of 16 bases. The CDR3 coding sequence is TGTGCCAGTAGTCCCGATGCACAGACCGATGGCTACACCTTC. Its translation is CASSPDAQTDGYTF.

This rearrangement joins TRBV23-1 to TRBJ1-5, with 7 bases identical to TRBD1. TRBV23-1 is an open reading frame, and its role is uncertain. The CDR3 is made up of 15 amino acids. J gave up 4 bases and V 7 bases, and 10 bases lay outside the gene matches. The DNA of the CDR3 is TGCGCCAGCAACCCAGACAGGGTGAGGAATCAGCCCCAGCATTTT. Protein sequence: CASNPDRVRNQPQHF.

The chain carries TRBV4-3 and TRBJ2-7; the match to TRBD1 covers 8 bases. V dropped 0 bases and J dropped 1; count of bases not matched to a gene: 5. The length of the CDR3 is 16 residues. Germline V lookup: CDR1 LGHNA, CDR2 YSLEER. The CDR3 DNA reads as TGCGCCAGCAGCCAAGAGGCAGGGGGCACGTCCTACGAGCAGTACTTC. Translating it yields CASSQEAGGTSYEQYF.

This clone occurred a few times. The chain has TRBV7-9 and TRBJ2-1, with a tentative D call TRBD1 (5 bases). The V and J ends lost 1 base and 3 bases respectively, with 13 bases between them. There are 16 residues in the CDR3. Germline CDR1 is SEHNR and CDR2 is FQNEAQ (reference sequence). CDR3 sequence reads: CASSLGAGRVYNEQFF. The CDR3 coding sequence is TGTGCCAGCAGCTTAGGGGCAGGCAGGGTCTACAATGAGCAGTTCTTC.

The J gene is TRBJ2-3, the V gene TRBV7-2; TRBD2 agrees at 9 bases. Trimming took 1 base from V and 5 from J; bases not matched to a gene: 7. CDR3 size: 16 residues. Germline lookup yields CDR1 SGHTA and CDR2 FQGNSA. The CDR3 coding sequence is TGTGCCAGCAGCTTAGAATGGCGGGGGGGCATAGATACGCAGTATTTT. Translating it yields CASSLEWRGGIDTQYF.

The CDR3 sequence: CASTLNSGANVLTF. The CDR3 coding sequence is TGTGCCAGCACCCTAAACTCTGGGGCCAACGTCCTGACTTTC. This sequence joins TRBV6-6 and TRBJ2-6, with D uncertain. The CDR3 runs to 14 residues. Germline V gene data show CDR1 as MNHNY and CDR2 as SVGAGI (reference sequence). V dropped 7 bases and J dropped 0 bases, with 7 bases sitting between them.

The chain carries TRBV30 and TRBJ1-2; 8 bases match TRBD1. The germline CDR1 and CDR2 sequences are GTSNPN and SVGIG (reference sequence). CDR3 length: 14 residues. J was trimmed by 5 bases and V by 3 bases; bases with no gene match: 8. This CDR3 is CAWSVRRGLYGYTF. In nucleotides, the CDR3 is TGTGCCTGGAGCGTCCGCAGGGGGCTTTATGGCTACACCTTC.

The gene calls are TRBV10-2 and TRBJ2-2; perhaps TRBD1 as D (6 bases). Trimming took 9 bases from V and 7 from J, leaving 15 bases between them. Germline assignment: CDR1 WSHSY and CDR2 SAAADI. The CDR3 extends over 13 amino acids. The CDR3 sequence: CASSEQGLGELFF. The CDR3 DNA reads TGCGCCAGTTCAGAGCAGGGGCTCGGGGAGCTGTTTTTT.

The chain is built from TRBV5-1 and TRBJ2-3, with D perhaps matching TRBD1 (6 bases). Per the germline V gene, CDR1 is SGHRS and CDR2 is YFSETQ. Trimming took 0 bases from V and 4 from J, leaving 9 bases between them. This CDR3 is built from 14 residues. CDR3 amino acids: CASSLEGEADTQYF. CDR3 DNA sequence: TGCGCCAGCAGCTTGGAGGGGGAAGCAGATACGCAGTATTTT. Using reference TRBV5-1 and TRBJ2-3 for the parts outside the CDR3, the full variable domain is KAGVTQTPRYLIKTRGQQVTLSCSPISGHRSVSWYQQTPGQGLQFLFEYFSETQRNKGNFPGRFSGRQFSNSRSEMNVSTLELGDSALYLCASSLEGEADTQYFGPGTRLTVL.

This clone was seen once. The V call is TRBV6-5, the J call TRBJ2-5; D is unclear. V dropped 1 base and J dropped 5 bases, with 2 bases sitting between them. There are 11 residues in the CDR3. The germline V gene has CDR1 MNHEY and CDR2 SVGAGI. Here the CDR3 DNA reads TGTGCCAGCAGTTACTTTGAGACCCAGTACTTC. Amino acid sequence: CASSYFETQYF.

The rearrangement joins TRBV4-2 to TRBJ2-4, with D possibly called TRBD1 or TRBD2 (5 bases each). In germline, CDR1 is LGHNA, CDR2 YNFKEQ. V dropped 0 bases and J dropped 8 bases, with 20 bases sitting between them. This CDR3 has 17 residues. The CDR3 protein is CASSQDSLTSEGYIQYF. In nucleotides, the CDR3 is TGTGCCAGCAGCCAAGACTCCTTAACAAGTGAGGGGTACATTCAGTACTTC.

This chain links TRBV9 with TRBJ1-2; TRBD1 matches 10 bases. Germline assignment: CDR1 SGDLS and CDR2 YYNGEE. Trimming cost V 3 bases and J 5 bases; bases outside gene matches: 7. This CDR3 has 15 residues. The CDR3 sequence: CASSDLTGGVYGYTF. The CDR3 DNA reads TGTGCCAGCAGCGATTTGACAGGGGGCGTTTATGGCTACACCTTC.

The V call is TRBV9, the J call TRBJ2-2; the match to TRBD1 covers 10 bases. Germline V gives CDR1 SGDLS, CDR2 YYNGEE. This CDR3 is 15 amino acids long. The V gene end was trimmed by 4 bases and the J gene end by 6 bases; junction bases not matched to a gene: 6. CDR3 residues: CASSLAGTGAGELFF. The CDR3 DNA sequence: TGTGCCAGCAGCCTAGCCGGGACAGGGGCCGGGGAGCTGTTTTTT. The whole variable domain, filled in from reference TRBV9 and TRBJ2-2, reads DSGVTQTPKHLITATGQRVTLRCSPRSGDLSVYWYQQSLDQGLQFLIQYYNGEERAKGNILERFSAQQFPDLHSELNLSSLELGDSALYFCASSLAGTGAGELFFGEGSRLTVL.

The V call is TRBV19, the J call TRBJ1-5, with 7 bases matching TRBD1. The CDR3 runs to 14 residues. V trimming: 7 bases; J trimming: 1 base; junction bases outside the gene matches: 4. Germline CDR1 is LNHDA and CDR2 is SQIVND (reference sequence). This CDR3 reads CASNPGQSNQPQHF. The CDR3 DNA reads TGTGCCAGTAACCCGGGACAGAGCAATCAGCCCCAGCATTTT. Supplemented by reference TRBV19 and TRBJ1-5, the full variable domain reads DGGITQSPKYLFRKEGQNVTLSCEQNLNHDAMYWYRQDPGQGLRLIYYSQIVNDFQKGDIAEGYSVSREKKESFPLTVTSAQKNPTAFYLCASNPGQSNQPQHFGDGTRLSIL.

V and J are TRBV4-1 and TRBJ1-4; D perhaps matches TRBD1 (5 bases). The CDR3 is 16 residues long. The V and J ends lost 3 bases and 1 base respectively, with 12 bases between them. The germline gives CDR1 MGHRA, CDR2 YSYEKL. The CDR3 region has the DNA TGCGCCAGCAGCCAGAGGGACCTCATAACTAATGAAAAACTGTTTTTT. Its translation is CASSQRDLITNEKLFF.

The chain has TRBV5-4 and TRBJ2-2, with 7 bases lining up with TRBD2. The CDR3 totals 15 residues. Per the germline V gene, CDR1 is SGHNT and CDR2 is YYREEE (reference sequence). The V segment lost 4 bases and the J segment 1 base; nucleotides outside the gene matches: 4. The CDR3 protein is CASSPSGGNTGELFF. As DNA, the CDR3 is TGTGCCAGCAGCCCATCGGGAGGGAACACCGGGGAGCTGTTTTTT.

This chain joins TRBV9 and TRBJ2-7; tentatively, D is TRBD1 or TRBD2 (5 bases each). Germline values: CDR1 SGDLS, CDR2 YYNGEE. The V end lost 3 bases, the J end lost 4 bases, and 17 bases lay between the germline ends. The CDR3 is 15 amino acids. In DNA form, the CDR3 reads TGTGCCAGCAGCGCCGAGGCGGGTGGGGGTTACGAGCAGTACTTC. It encodes CASSAEAGGGYEQYF.

The chain carries TRBV5-1 and TRBJ1-2, with D tentatively TRBD1 (6 bases). Trimming shortened V by 3 bases and J by 8 bases, and 17 bases separated the two germline ends. This CDR3 contains 14 residues. The germline V gene encodes CDR1 SGHRS and CDR2 YFSETQ. CDR3 region: CASSSVTGKRGYTF. For the CDR3, the DNA is TGCGCCAGCAGCTCCGTTACAGGGAAGAGGGGCTACACCTTC.

The chain couples TRBV6-5 to TRBJ1-1, with a weak D call TRBD1 (5 bases). The germline V gene encodes CDR1 MNHEY and CDR2 SVGAGI. With 6 bases removed from V and 7 bases from J, the gap between germline ends came to 15 bases. This CDR3 has 13 residues. CDR3 coding DNA: TGTGCCAGCAGCGGGCAGGGAACCGGTGAAGCTTTCTTT. This sequence encodes CASSGQGTGEAFF.

DNA for the CDR3: TGTGCCAGCAGCTTAGTTAGGTACCAAGAGACCCAGTACTTC. It specifies CASSLVRYQETQYF. V and J are TRBV7-2 and TRBJ2-5, with D hard to call. Trimming took 1 base from V and 0 from J, leaving 6 bases between them. In germline, CDR1 is SGHTA, CDR2 FQGNSA. This CDR3 is built from 14 residues.

V gene TRBV30 combines with J gene TRBJ2-3; D is undetermined. Germline loops: CDR1 GTSNPN, CDR2 SVGIG (reference sequence). V lost 0 bases and J lost 2, with 9 bases in between. The length of the CDR3 is 14 residues. The CDR3 loop is CAWSVSAATDTQYF. The CDR3 DNA follows: TGTGCCTGGAGTGTGTCGGCAGCCACAGATACGCAGTATTTT.

The chain combines TRBV14 with TRBJ2-7; D not resolved. From germline, CDR1 is SGHDN and CDR2 FVKESK. The V gene lost 4 bases and the J gene lost 1 base, with 14 bases spanning the gap. The CDR3 is 15 amino acids. The CDR3 coding sequence is TGTGCCAGCAGCCGCGCAGACTGGCTGTCCTACGAGCAGTACTTC. It specifies CASSRADWLSYEQYF. The whole variable domain, remainder taken from reference TRBV14 and TRBJ2-7, is EAGVTQFPSHSVIEKGQTVTLRCDPISGHDNLYWYRRVMGKEIKFLLHFVKESKQDESGMPNNRFLAERTGGTYSTLKVQPAELEDSGVYFCASSRADWLSYEQYFGPGTRLTVT.

The chain uses TRBV29-1 and TRBJ1-2; D ambiguous. CDR1 and CDR2 (germline): SQVTM, ANQGSEA. The CDR3 has 13 residues. Trimming took 4 bases from V and 2 from J, leaving 11 bases between them. CDR3 bases: TGCAGCGTTGTAAGCGGATTAAACTATGGCTACACCTTC. Translating it yields CSVVSGLNYGYTF. The full variable domain, with the rest looked up from reference TRBV29-1 and TRBJ1-2, is SAVISQKPSRDICQRGTSLTIQCQVDSQVTMMFWYRQQPGQSLTLIATANQGSEATYESGFVIDKFPISRPNLTFSTLTVSNMSPEDSSIYLCSVVSGLNYGYTFGSGTRLTVV.

The chain carries TRBV18 and TRBJ2-6; D is unresolved. V was clipped by 0 bases and J by 0 bases, with 6 bases between them. The CDR3 extends over 16 amino acids. Germline CDR1 is KGHSH and CDR2 is LQKENI. The CDR3 is CASSPPRNSGANVLTF. The CDR3 DNA reads as TGTGCCAGCTCACCACCAAGGAACTCTGGGGCCAACGTCCTGACTTTC.

The chain links TRBV2 to TRBJ2-3; 7 bases are shared with TRBD1. Germline CDR1 SNHLY, CDR2 FYNNEI. The CDR3 is made up of 17 amino acids. J lost 0 bases, V lost 2 bases, and 8 bases had no gene match. The DNA for the CDR3 is TGTGCCAGCAGTGAAAGCCTGGGACAGCCAAGCACAGATACGCAGTATTTT. This codes for CASSESLGQPSTDTQYF. The complete variable domain, with remaining parts taken from reference TRBV2 and TRBJ2-3, reads EPEVTQTPSHQVTQMGQEVILRCVPISNHLYFYWYRQILGQKVEFLVSFYNNEISEKSEIFDDQFSVERPDGSNFTLKIRSTKLEDSAMYFCASSESLGQPSTDTQYFGPGTRLTVL.